The 25 T cell receptor beta chains below were found in one sample sequenced in a study of cytomegalovirus exposure and HLA in healthy donors. Sequenced by immunoSEQ multiplex PCR; TCRdb stores in-frame clones only, minus some. This sample carries 67,000 or so clones, around 95% of them seen once, and the ten largest clones take about 1.5%. The sequencing input was PBMCs. The source of these receptors is a man between 18 and 35 years old in good health and CMV-seropositive.

The genes are TRBV5-1 and TRBJ1-1, with D tentatively TRBD1 (6 bases). Per the germline V gene, CDR1 is SGHRS and CDR2 is YFSETQ. The CDR3 extends over 14 amino acids. Trimming stripped 0 bases from V and 5 bases from J, with 11 bases between. The CDR3 sequence: CASSLASGVTEAFF. Written as DNA, the CDR3 is TGCGCCAGCAGCTTGGCGTCAGGGGTAACTGAAGCTTTCTTT.

This chain links TRBV4-1 with TRBJ2-2; 7 nucleotides match TRBD1. CDR1 and CDR2 from the germline V gene are MGHRA and YSYEKL. This CDR3 has 13 residues. The trim removed 4 bases at V and 8 bases at J, leaving 4 bases unmatched. The CDR3 bases are TGCGCCAGCAGCCTACAGGGGACGGGGGAGCTGTTTTTT. Encoded protein: CASSLQGTGELFF.

The sample holds a few counts of this clone. V is TRBV6-5 and J is TRBJ1-2; 8 nucleotides agree with TRBD1. The CDR3 totals 15 residues. Trimming at V came to 5 bases and at J to 4 bases, leaving 9 bases not matched to a gene. CDR1 MNHEY and CDR2 SVGAGI come from the germline V gene. CDR3: CASSHQGASSYGYTF. The DNA of the CDR3 is TGTGCCAGCAGTCATCAGGGGGCTTCTAGCTATGGCTACACCTTC.

The chain carries TRBV9 and TRBJ1-5; D perhaps matches TRBD1 (6 bases). The CDR3 covers 17 residues. Germline V lookup: CDR1 SGDLS, CDR2 YYNGEE. The V end lost 0 bases, the J end lost 0 bases, and 13 bases lay between the germline ends. In DNA form, the CDR3 reads TGTGCCAGCAGCGTAGCTTGTCGGACAGTTAGCAATCAGCCCCAGCATTTT. Translating it yields CASSVACRTVSNQPQHF.

The rearrangement uses TRBV4-2 and TRBJ2-7; tentative D call: TRBD1 (6 bases). The CDR3 totals 15 residues. The germline gives CDR1 LGHNA, CDR2 YNFKEQ. The V and J ends lost 4 bases and 2 bases respectively, with 15 bases between them. The CDR3 region is CASSPERQVTYEQYF. In nucleotides, the CDR3 is TGTGCCAGCAGCCCAGAACGACAGGTCACCTACGAGCAGTACTTC.

This clone has a single count. The chain recombines TRBV29-1 with TRBJ2-3, with D perhaps matching TRBD1 (5 bases). V lost 7 bases, J lost 2 bases, and 16 bases lay in between. The CDR3 totals 14 residues. Germline loops: CDR1 SQVTM, CDR2 ANQGSEA. The CDR3 coding sequence is TGCAGCGGCAGGACCCCAGGGATCACAGATACGCAGTATTTT. Translation: CSGRTPGITDTQYF.

This chain joins TRBV2 and TRBJ2-3; TRBD1 might be the D (5 bases). CDR3 length equals 15 residues. Trimming took 6 bases from V and 2 from J, leaving 15 bases between them. Germline V gives CDR1 SNHLY, CDR2 FYNNEI. The CDR3 sequence is CASRGLGQVTDTQYF. The CDR3 DNA is TGTGCCAGCAGGGGATTAGGACAAGTCACAGATACGCAGTATTTT.

The chain recombines TRBV6-4 with TRBJ2-5, with TRBD1 matching 8 bases. The ends lost 5 bases at V and 4 bases at J; junction bases unmatched: 3. The CDR3 consists of 13 residues. CDR1 and CDR2 from the germline V gene are MRHNA and SNTAGT. The CDR3 spells CASSRGQGETQYF. As DNA, the CDR3 is TGTGCCAGCAGTCGAGGACAGGGAGAGACCCAGTACTTC.

The rearrangement joins TRBV11-3 to TRBJ2-3, with 7 bases fitting TRBD2. Trimming cost V 5 bases and J 1 base; bases outside gene matches: 6. The CDR3 has 15 amino acids. Germline V gives CDR1 SGHNT, CDR2 YENEEA. The CDR3 sequence: CASSISSGRTDTQYF. The DNA of the CDR3 is TGTGCCAGCAGCATCTCTAGCGGCCGCACAGATACGCAGTATTTT.

This clone was observed once. The CDR3 DNA reads TGTGCCACCAGCCCGGACAGGAACTATGGCTACACCTTC. As protein: CATSPDRNYGYTF. The genes are TRBV15 and TRBJ1-2; 7 bases are shared with TRBD1. This CDR3 is 13 amino acids long. Germline V gene lookup returns CDR1 LNHNV and CDR2 YYDKDF (reference sequence). J was trimmed by 2 bases and V by 5 bases; bases with no gene match: 2.

The chain joins TRBV9 to TRBJ1-6; TRBD1 is a possible D gene (6 bases). The length of the CDR3 is 14 residues. V gave up 4 bases and J gave up 4 bases, with 9 bases separating them. CDR1 is SGDLS, CDR2 YYNGEE, per germline. CDR3 nucleotide sequence: TGTGCCAGCAGCCCGGGACAATATAATTCACCCCTCCACTTT. Translated: CASSPGQYNSPLHF.

The J gene is TRBJ1-5, the V gene TRBV28; D uncertain. The CDR3 consists of 14 residues. V was trimmed by 3 bases and J by 7 bases, leaving 13 bases between them. Looked up from germline, CDR1 is MDHEN and CDR2 is SYDVKM. The CDR3 DNA is TGTGCCAGCAGTTTGCCCCTCGCAGTCCAGCCCCAGCATTTT. It is translated as CASSLPLAVQPQHF.

The chain employs TRBV19 and TRBJ2-1; weak D call: TRBD2 (5 bases). The CDR3 length is 15 residues. The V gene lost 6 bases and the J gene lost 0 bases, with 12 bases spanning the gap. CDR1 and CDR2 from the germline V gene are LNHDA and SQIVND (reference sequence). Here the CDR3 DNA reads TGTGCCAGTAGAGCTCCGGGGAGCTCCTACAATGAGCAGTTCTTC. Translated, it gives CASRAPGSSYNEQFF.

The chain links TRBV9 to TRBJ2-1; the match to TRBD2 covers 12 bases. The CDR3 is 15 amino acids. The V and J ends lost 3 bases and 8 bases, in that order; junction bases with no gene match: 6. Germline V gives CDR1 SGDLS, CDR2 YYNGEE. The CDR3 DNA is TGTGCCAGCAGCGCTAGCGGGGGGGCAGGGGATGAGCAGTTCTTC. Its translation: CASSASGGAGDEQFF.

The chain has TRBV13 and TRBJ1-4, with D tentatively TRBD1 (6 bases). Germline V gives CDR1 PRHDT, CDR2 FYEKMQ (reference sequence). The CDR3 is 14 residues long. V was clipped by 4 bases and J by 10 bases, with 16 bases between them. CDR3 nucleotide sequence: TGTGCCAGCAGCTCTCGCAGGGGAACGGGAAAACTGTTTTTT. Translation: CASSSRRGTGKLFF.

The chain recombines TRBV11-2 with TRBJ1-2; D possibly corresponds to TRBD1 (6 bases). The CDR3 has 15 residues. Germline lookup yields CDR1 SGHAT and CDR2 FQNNGV. Trimming took 3 bases from V and 4 from J, leaving 15 bases between them. The CDR3 sequence: CASSFFRGSAYGYTF. The CDR3 DNA reads as TGTGCCAGCAGCTTCTTCAGGGGATCGGCCTATGGCTACACCTTC.

The chain has TRBV23-1 and TRBJ1-2; 9 nucleotides match TRBD1. TRBV23-1 is noted as an ORF with a role that remains uncertain. V lost 8 bases, J lost 8 bases, and 9 bases stayed unmatched. The CDR3 runs 13 residues. CDR3 DNA: TGCGCCAGCGGGGGACAGGGAAGTGTAGGCTACACCTTC. Amino acids: CASGGQGSVGYTF.

Here the CDR3 reads CASSPQVGGPFYQPQHF. DNA for the CDR3: TGCGCCAGCAGCCCCCAGGTGGGGGGACCCTTTTATCAGCCCCAGCATTTT. The V and J genes are TRBV4-1 and TRBJ1-5, with a possible D match to TRBD1 (5 bases). Looked up from germline, CDR1 is MGHRA and CDR2 is YSYEKL. Trimming removed 4 bases at V and 5 bases at J, with 21 bases between. The CDR3 is 17 residues long.

This chain connects TRBV4-1 to TRBJ2-5; 7 nucleotides match TRBD1. After removal of 0 bases from V and 2 bases from J, the junction contained 3 bases not matched to a gene. CDR3 length: 15 amino acids. Germline CDR1 reads MGHRA; CDR2 reads YSYEKL. The CDR3 sequence: CASSQEGTAQETQYF. The CDR3 DNA follows: TGCGCCAGCAGCCAAGAGGGGACAGCTCAAGAGACCCAGTACTTC.

The chain employs TRBV28 and TRBJ1-5; 8 positions agree with TRBD1. The CDR3 runs to 14 residues. The junction had 5 bases not matched to a gene; V was cut back by 5 bases and J by 5 bases. The V gene's germline CDR1 is MDHEN and CDR2 SYDVKM. The CDR3 nucleotides are TGTGCCAGCAGTCCCGGACAGGGCGATCAGCCCCAGCATTTT. Protein sequence: CASSPGQGDQPQHF.

The chain carries TRBV9 and TRBJ2-7, with TRBD1 identical over 7 bases. Trimming at V came to 3 bases and at J to 0 bases, leaving 9 bases not matched to a gene. Germline CDR1 SGDLS, CDR2 YYNGEE. The CDR3 spans 16 residues. The CDR3 reads CASSALGTAHSYEQYF. CDR3 in DNA: TGTGCCAGCAGCGCCCTAGGGACAGCTCACTCCTACGAGCAGTACTTC.

This chain connects TRBV7-8 to TRBJ1-2; 9 bases fit TRBD1. The germline V gene encodes CDR1 SGHVS and CDR2 FQNEAQ. Trimming at V came to 4 bases and at J to 2 bases, leaving 11 bases not matched to a gene. The CDR3 runs 17 residues. CDR3 region: CASSSFVTGGSNYGYTF. The DNA for the CDR3 is TGTGCCAGCAGCTCTTTTGTGACAGGGGGAAGCAACTATGGCTACACCTTC. The full variable domain, rest sourced from reference TRBV7-8 and TRBJ1-2, is GAGVSQSPRYKVAKRGQDVALRCDPISGHVSLFWYQQALGQGPEFLTYFQNEAQLDKSGLPSDRFFAERPEGSVSTLKIQRTQQEDSAVYLCASSSFVTGGSNYGYTFGSGTRLTVV.

V and J are TRBV7-9 and TRBJ1-4; possibly TRBD1 for D (5 bases). V lost 1 base, J lost 8 bases, and 14 bases lay in between. This CDR3 has 15 amino acids. The germline CDR1 and CDR2 sequences are SEHNR and FQNEAQ (reference sequence). The chain's CDR3 is CASSLGQGGEEKLFF. The CDR3 DNA follows: TGTGCCAGCAGCTTAGGCCAGGGAGGTGAAGAAAAACTGTTTTTT.

The rearrangement links TRBV18 to TRBJ2-5; D unclear. Trimming removed 3 bases at V and 2 bases at J, with 7 bases between. In germline, CDR1 is KGHSH, CDR2 LQKENI. This CDR3 is 13 amino acids long. The DNA of the CDR3 is TGTGCCAGCTCACCGTCCTCGCAAGAGACCCAGTACTTC. Translated: CASSPSSQETQYF.

The J gene is TRBJ1-1, the V gene TRBV7-3; the match to TRBD1 covers 7 bases. The length of the CDR3 is 14 residues. The germline V gene has CDR1 SGHTA and CDR2 FQGTGA. Trimming took 2 bases from V and 4 from J; bases not matched to a gene: 4. CDR3 bases: TGTGCCAGCAGCTTATCAGGGGGGAGCACTGAAGCTTTCTTT. Translated, it gives CASSLSGGSTEAFF.